This T cell receptor beta chain was retrieved from a study of control samples from healthy donors and cancer patients. CDR1 and CDR2 (germline): MNHEY, SMNVEV (reference sequence). The CDR3 sequence is 14 residues long. The ends were cut back, 0 bases at V and 4 bases at J, with 7 bases in the middle. The assay was immunoSEQ multiplex PCR, and TCRdb's table has in-frame clones only and misses some. The sample holds around 29,000 clones, 79% seen once. This TCR derives from a man in his fifties or sixties with head and neck cancer. Sequenced: PBMCs. V usage is TRBV27 and J usage is TRBJ1-5; D call uncertain. The CDR3 sequence is CASSLSRRNQPQHF. CDR3 nucleotides: TGTGCCAGCAGTTTATCTCGTCGGAATCAGCCCCAGCATTTT.